This is a list of T cell receptor beta chains from one sample in a study of blood T cell repertoires in COVID-19. The assay was immunoSEQ multiplex PCR, and TCRdb's table has in-frame clones only and misses some. The table lists roughly 38,000 clones, around four fifths of them singletons. Sequencing was done on a sample of peripheral blood. These receptors were taken from a human donor in a cohort sampled during active COVID-19. Each CDR3 is given with its conserved first and last residue. The D gene is left open where the match is weak. Clone size is given for some rows only: seen once, a few or many times, or a class if the clone is expanded.

TRBV3-1/TRBV3-2	14	.	TRBJ2-3	.	CASSQGRSTDTQYF	TGTGCCAGCAGCCAAGGGCGGAGCACAGATACGCAGTATTTT
TRBV7-2	14	.	TRBJ2-7	TRBD1	CASSPQQGPYEQYF	TGTGCCAGCAGCCCCCAACAGGGGCCCTACGAGCAGTACTTC
TRBV5-6	12	once	TRBJ1-2	.	CASSPGQYGYTF	TGTGCCAGCAGCCCCGGACAGTATGGCTACACCTTC
TRBV5-6	19	.	TRBJ2-3	.	CASSPLGLGGVQEGDTQYF	TGTGCCAGCAGCCCCCTGGGTTTGGGCGGGGTCCAAGAGGGGGATACGCAGTATTTT
TRBV6-2/TRBV6-3	12	.	TRBJ1-2	.	CASSSQQGSYTF	TGTGCCAGCAGTTCCCAACAGGGTTCCTACACCTTC
TRBV28	11	.	TRBJ2-7	.	CASSSGYEQYF	TGTGCCAGCAGTTCAGGGTACGAGCAGTACTTC
TRBV27	12	.	TRBJ2-3	.	CASREGGGTQYF	TGTGCCAGCAGGGAGGGGGGGGGTACGCAGTATTTT
TRBV19	14	few	TRBJ2-7	.	CASSSLQAPREQYF	TGTGCCAGTAGTTCCTTACAGGCCCCCCGCGAGCAGTACTTC
TRBV6-2/TRBV6-3	14	.	TRBJ1-2	TRBD1	CASSFEGTGGGYTF	TGTGCCAGCAGTTTCGAGGGGACAGGCGGTGGCTACACCTTC
TRBV1	14	.	TRBJ1-1	.	CTSSPQEGCTEAFF	TGCACCAGCAGCCCCCAGGAGGGATGCACTGAAGCTTTCTTT
TRBV7-9	15	.	TRBJ2-4	TRBD1	CASSLGQGAKNIQYF	TGTGCCAGCAGCTTAGGACAGGGGGCCAAAAACATTCAGTACTTC
TRBV4-3	12	few	TRBJ1-1	.	CASRRGSTEAFF	TGCGCCAGCCGTCGGGGTAGCACTGAAGCTTTCTTT
TRBV3-1/TRBV3-2	17	.	TRBJ1-2	TRBD1	CASSQSDRGPSVYGYTF	TGTGCCAGCAGCCAATCTGACAGGGGGCCTAGCGTCTATGGCTACACCTTC
TRBV5-5	13	.	TRBJ1-4	.	CASSFGGEEKLFF	TGTGCCAGCAGCTTCGGGGGAGAGGAAAAACTGTTTTTT
TRBV7-2	15	.	TRBJ2-3	TRBD1	CASSSDRGFVDTQYF	TGTGCCAGCAGCTCGGACAGGGGTTTTGTAGATACGCAGTATTTT
TRBV19	14	once	TRBJ1-1	TRBD1	CASKTGGESARAFF	TGTGCCAGTAAGACAGGGGGCGAGTCGGCGAGAGCTTTCTTT
TRBV4-3	13	.	TRBJ1-2	.	CASSQERGYGYTF	TGCGCCAGCAGCCAAGAACGAGGCTATGGCTACACCTTC
TRBV9	14	once	TRBJ1-1	.	CASSVGQVNTEAFF	TGTGCCAGCAGCGTAGGACAAGTTAACACTGAAGCTTTCTTT
TRBV18	17	.	TRBJ2-2	.	CASSPEMASANTGELFF	TGTGCCAGCTCACCGGAGATGGCTAGCGCGAACACCGGGGAGCTGTTTTTT
TRBV10-3	11	.	TRBJ2-3	.	CASEAGGAQYF	TGTGCCTCCGAAGCGGGCGGCGCGCAGTATTTT
TRBV11-3	18	.	TRBJ2-2	.	CASSLKPRAAVGTGELFF	TGTGCCAGCAGCTTAAAACCCCGTGCGGCAGTAGGAACCGGGGAGCTGTTTTTT
TRBV7-2	11	.	TRBJ2-7	.	CASSLTHEQYF	TGTGCCAGCAGCTTAACTCACGAGCAGTACTTC